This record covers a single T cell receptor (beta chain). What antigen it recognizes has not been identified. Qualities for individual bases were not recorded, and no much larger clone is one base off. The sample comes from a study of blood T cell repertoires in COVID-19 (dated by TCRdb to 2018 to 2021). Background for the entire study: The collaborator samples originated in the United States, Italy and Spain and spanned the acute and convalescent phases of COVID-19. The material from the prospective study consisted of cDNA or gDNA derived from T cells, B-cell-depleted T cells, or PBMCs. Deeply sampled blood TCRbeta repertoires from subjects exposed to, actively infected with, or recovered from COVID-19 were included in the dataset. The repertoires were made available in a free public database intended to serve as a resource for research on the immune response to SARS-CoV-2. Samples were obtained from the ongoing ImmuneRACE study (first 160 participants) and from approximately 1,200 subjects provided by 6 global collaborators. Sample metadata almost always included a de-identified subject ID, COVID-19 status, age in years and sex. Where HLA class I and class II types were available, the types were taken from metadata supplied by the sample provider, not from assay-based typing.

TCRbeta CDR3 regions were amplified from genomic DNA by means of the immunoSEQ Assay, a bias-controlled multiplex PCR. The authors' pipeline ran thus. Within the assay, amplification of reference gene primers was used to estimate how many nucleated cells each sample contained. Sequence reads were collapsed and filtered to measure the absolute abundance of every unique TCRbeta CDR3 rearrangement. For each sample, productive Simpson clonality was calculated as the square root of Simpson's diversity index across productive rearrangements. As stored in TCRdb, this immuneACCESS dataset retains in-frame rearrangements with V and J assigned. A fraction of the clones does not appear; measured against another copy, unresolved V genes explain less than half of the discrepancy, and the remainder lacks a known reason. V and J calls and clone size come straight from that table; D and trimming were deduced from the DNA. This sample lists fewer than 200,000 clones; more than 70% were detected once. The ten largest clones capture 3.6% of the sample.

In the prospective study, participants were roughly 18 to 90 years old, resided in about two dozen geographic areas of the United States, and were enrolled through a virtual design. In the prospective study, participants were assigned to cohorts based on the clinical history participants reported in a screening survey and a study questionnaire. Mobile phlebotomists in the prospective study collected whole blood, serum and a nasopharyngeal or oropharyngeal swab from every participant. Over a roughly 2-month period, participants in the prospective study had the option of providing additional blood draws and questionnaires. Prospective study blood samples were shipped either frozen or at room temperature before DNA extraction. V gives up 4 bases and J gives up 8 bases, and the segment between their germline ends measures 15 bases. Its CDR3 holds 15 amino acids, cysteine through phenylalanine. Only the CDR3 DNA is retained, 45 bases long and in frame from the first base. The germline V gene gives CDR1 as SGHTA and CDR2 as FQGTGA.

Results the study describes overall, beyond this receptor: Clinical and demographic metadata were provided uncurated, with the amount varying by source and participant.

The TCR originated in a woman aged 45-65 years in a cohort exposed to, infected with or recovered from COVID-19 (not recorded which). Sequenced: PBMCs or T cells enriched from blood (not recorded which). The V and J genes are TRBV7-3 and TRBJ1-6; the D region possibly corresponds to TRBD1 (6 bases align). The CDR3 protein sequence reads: CASSSTGFTDSPLHF. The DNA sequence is TGTGCCAGCAGCTCCACAGGGTTTACGGATTCACCCCTCCACTTT.